Below, 17 T cell receptor beta chains from the same sample are listed, as sequenced in a study of shared clonotypes between healthy human individuals. Here immunoSEQ multiplex PCR was the method, and the copy in TCRdb shows in-frame clones only, minus some. In the table there are some 660,000 clones, less than 80% of which are singletons. Sequencing was done on a sample of memory CD4+ T cells sorted from blood. Indicated subset: CD45RA-negative fraction. All receptors come from a woman aged 25 to 45 in good health.

This sequence joins TRBV7-3 and TRBJ1-1; maybe TRBD1 (5 bases). V lost 5 bases and J lost 2, with 15 bases in between. The CDR3 length is 15 residues. Germline CDR1 SGHTA, CDR2 FQGTGA. The CDR3 coding sequence is TGTGCCAGCAGCCCAAGCAGGGAGAGAAACACTGAAGCTTTCTTT. This encodes CASSPSRERNTEAFF. Together with reference TRBV7-3 and TRBJ1-1, the CDR3 gives the full variable domain: GAGVSQTPSNKVTEKGKYVELRCDPISGHTALYWYRQSLGQGPEFLIYFQGTGAADDSGLPNDRFFAVRPEGSVSTLKIQRTERGDSAVYLCASSPSRERNTEAFFGQGTRLTVV.

The chain joins TRBV28 to TRBJ2-7; TRBD2 matches at 10 bases. The trim removed 3 bases at V and 3 bases at J, leaving 5 bases unmatched. The CDR3 covers 15 residues. Germline V lookup: CDR1 MDHEN, CDR2 SYDVKM. The CDR3 coding sequence is TGTGCCAGCAGTTTGGAACTAGCGGGAATCTACGAGCAGTACTTC. It is translated as CASSLELAGIYEQYF.

This clone was recorded once. The chain carries TRBV5-4 and TRBJ2-2; a possible D gene is TRBD1 (5 bases). Trimming shortened V by 0 bases and J by 3 bases, and 9 bases separated the two germline ends. The CDR3 totals 15 residues. Germline-derived CDR1 and CDR2 are SGHNT and YYREEE (reference sequence). CDR3 loop: CASSLGGQYTGELFF. The DNA for the CDR3 is TGTGCCAGCAGCTTGGGGGGCCAGTACACCGGGGAGCTGTTTTTT.

As concerns this clone: This could be a read error, since a much larger clone is one nucleotide away. The chain recombines TRBV5-1 with TRBJ1-3, with TRBD1 identical over 9 bases. J was trimmed by 0 bases and V by 4 bases; bases with no gene match: 5. The CDR3 spans 16 residues. Germline V gene data show CDR1 as SGHRS and CDR2 as YFSETQ. The CDR3 region is CASSQTGGISGNTIYF. In DNA, the CDR3 is TGCGCCAGCAGCCAGACAGGGGGGATCTCTGGAAACACCATATATTTT.

V and J are TRBV4-2 and TRBJ2-7, with 9 bases lining up with TRBD2. The CDR3 spans 17 residues. Germline values: CDR1 LGHNA, CDR2 YNFKEQ. With V trimmed by 0 bases and J by 3 bases, 9 bases remained unmatched. The CDR3 coding sequence is TGTGCCAGCAGCCAAGATGAATCGACTAGCGGATACTACGAGCAGTACTTC. Translating gives CASSQDESTSGYYEQYF.

The rearrangement links TRBV9 to TRBJ2-2, with 11 bases fitting TRBD1. From germline, CDR1 is SGDLS and CDR2 YYNGEE. This CDR3 contains 19 residues. J was trimmed by 3 bases and V by 0 bases; bases with no gene match: 10. CDR3 amino acids: CASSVASSRGQGDTGELFF. CDR3 DNA: TGTGCCAGCAGCGTAGCCTCGTCAAGGGGACAGGGGGACACCGGGGAGCTGTTTTTT.

In DNA, the CDR3 is TGTGCCAGCAGCTTACGGGACACACAAGAGACCCAGTACTTC. Translating gives CASSLRDTQETQYF. The genes are TRBV13 and TRBJ2-5; D possibly corresponds to TRBD1 (6 bases). The germline V and J ends were trimmed by 2 bases and 2 bases, with 9 bases remaining between them. CDR1 is PRHDT and CDR2 is FYEKMQ in the germline V gene (reference sequence). CDR3 length: 14 amino acids.

V gene TRBV14 combines with J gene TRBJ2-1; D possibly corresponds to TRBD1 (5 bases). This CDR3 has 13 residues. CDR1 and CDR2 (germline): SGHDN, FVKESK. V lost 2 bases to trimming and J lost 9 bases, with 11 bases between them. CDR3 sequence (DNA): TGTGCCAGCAGCCAATTACAGGTCAGTGAGCAGTTCTTC. This gives the protein CASSQLQVSEQFF.

This rearrangement joins TRBV7-6 to TRBJ2-5; perhaps TRBD2 as D (6 bases). This CDR3 has 13 residues. In germline, CDR1 is SGHVS, CDR2 FNYEAQ. V lost 5 bases, J lost 3 bases, and 10 bases lay in between. The CDR3 region is CASSTGTEETQYF. The CDR3 DNA reads TGTGCCAGCAGCACCGGGACTGAAGAGACCCAGTACTTC.

As concerns this clone: Given a much more abundant clone one base away, this may be a read error. The V and J genes are TRBV28 and TRBJ2-3, with D possibly being TRBD1 or TRBD2 (5 bases each). Looked up from germline, CDR1 is MDHEN and CDR2 is SYDVKM. V was clipped by 6 bases and J by 0 bases, with 7 bases between them. This CDR3 has 13 amino acids. The CDR3 DNA sequence: TGTGCCAGCAGAGGGGACAGCACAGATACGCAGTATTTT. This encodes CASRGDSTDTQYF.

With regard to this clone: A far larger clone is only one base removed, so a read error is likely. The sample contains more than one DNA sequence encoding this CDR3. The rearrangement uses TRBV28 and TRBJ2-5; TRBD2 matches 11 bases. V was pared by 2 bases and J by 2 bases, with 1 base of the junction left unmatched. The CDR3 runs to 15 residues. Germline values: CDR1 MDHEN, CDR2 SYDVKM. CDR3 coding DNA: TGTGCCAGCAGTTTAACTAGCGGGGGACAAGAGACCCAGTACTTC. Translating it yields CASSLTSGGQETQYF. Full variable domain (missing parts from reference TRBV28 and TRBJ2-5): DVKVTQSSRYLVKRTGEKVFLECVQDMDHENMFWYRQDPGLGLRLIYFSYDVKMKEKGDIPEGYSVSREKKERFSLILESASTNQTSMYLCASSLTSGGQETQYFGPGTRLLVL.

The chain couples TRBV18 to TRBJ1-1; 10 nucleotides match TRBD1. The CDR3 consists of 15 residues. With V trimmed by 3 bases and J by 1 base, 2 bases remained unmatched. In germline, CDR1 is KGHSH, CDR2 LQKENI. In nucleotides, the CDR3 is TGTGCCAGCTCACCTTGGACAGGGGGGAACACTGAAGCTTTCTTT. Amino acid sequence: CASSPWTGGNTEAFF.

The rearrangement uses TRBV5-1 and TRBJ2-3, with D hard to call. Germline lookup yields CDR1 SGHRS and CDR2 YFSETQ. V was shortened by 0 bases and J by 8 bases, with 4 bases between the two germline ends. CDR3 length: 11 amino acids. In DNA, the CDR3 is TGCGCCAGCAGCTTGGAATCTACGCAGTATTTT. Translated: CASSLESTQYF.

The V call is TRBV11-3, the J call TRBJ1-1; D gene ambiguous. This CDR3 spans 13 amino acids. The germline V and J ends were trimmed by 5 bases and 3 bases, with 10 bases remaining between them. Germline values: CDR1 SGHNT, CDR2 YENEEA. The CDR3 DNA reads as TGTGCCAGCAGCCCCCGCAGAGACACTGAAGCTTTCTTT. Its translation is CASSPRRDTEAFF.

The chain employs TRBV18 and TRBJ2-3; TRBD2 might be the D (5 bases). Trimming left V 6 bases short and J 4 bases short, with 11 bases between. This CDR3 is built from 13 residues. Germline CDR1 is KGHSH and CDR2 is LQKENI. The CDR3: CASSEMEADTQYF. The CDR3, as DNA: TGTGCCAGCTCCGAGATGGAGGCAGATACGCAGTATTTT.

The count of this clone is one. The chain carries TRBV4-1 and TRBJ2-1, with 10 bases matching TRBD2. The CDR3 consists of 16 residues. Germline V CDR1 and CDR2: MGHRA, YSYEKL. V lost 6 bases to trimming and J lost 8 bases; unmatched junction nucleotides: 13. Here the CDR3 reads CASRPWTSGGRDEQFF. In nucleotides, the CDR3 is TGCGCCAGCAGACCGTGGACTAGCGGTGGGCGTGATGAGCAGTTCTTC.

The CDR3 loop reads CASSLRTTTDTQYF. CDR3 in DNA: TGTGCCAGCAGCTTAAGGACCACCACAGATACGCAGTATTTT. The V gene is TRBV5-4, the J gene TRBJ2-3; D is uncertain. Germline V lookup: CDR1 SGHNT, CDR2 YYREEE (reference sequence). V was clipped by 2 bases and J by 2 bases, with 9 bases between them. This CDR3 region has 14 residues.